The clone carrying this T cell receptor beta chain showed up many times. This sample's time point: newly diagnosed GD, antithyroid drugs for less than 3 months. TCR sequences were obtained from RNA taken from PBMCs. The data derive from a study of regulatory T cells in long-lasting Graves disease. Construction of TCR beta libraries relied on iRepertoire HTBI primers and on Arm-PCR targeting CDR3 regions. TCRdb re-analysed the multiplex PCR reads in MiXCR, keeping a single row per CDR3 protein. The sample contains 400,000 to 500,000 distinct CDR3 sequences, 12% to 15% of which appear only once. V lost 2 bases, J lost 3 bases, and 5 bases stayed unmatched. The CDR3 is 15 residues long. Germline-derived CDR1 and CDR2 are MNHEY and SVGAGI. The data were also submitted as part of a second study, on T cells in Graves' hyperthyroidism and ophthalmopathy.

The chain carries TRBV6-5 and TRBJ2-3, with 7 bases aligning to TRBD2. This material consisted of peripheral blood mononuclear cells (PBMCs), taken at new diagnosis, from a patient treated with antithyroid drugs. The source of this sequence is a woman aged 45-65 years with Graves disease. As DNA, the CDR3 is TGTGCCAGCAGTTACGATGGGACTATGACAGATACGCAGTATTTT. Translation: CASSYDGTMTDTQYF.